The 26 T cell receptor beta chains below were found in one sample sequenced in a study of cytomegalovirus exposure and HLA in healthy donors. Primers for the PCR totalled 60 Vbeta and 13 Jbeta. Sequencing used immunoSEQ multiplex PCR; TCRdb keeps in-frame clones, though not all of them. Of some 150,000 clones in the sample, 70% to 80% were seen once. Input material: PBMCs. The source is a male donor in good health and CMV-seronegative.

J is TRBJ2-3 and V is TRBV5-4; 9 bases line up with TRBD2. This CDR3 is 16 amino acids long. The J segment lost 1 base and the V segment lost 1 base, leaving 4 bases of the junction unmatched. Germline lookup yields CDR1 SGHNT and CDR2 YYREEE (reference sequence). The DNA of the CDR3 is TGTGCCAGCAGCTTGTCGGCTAGCGGGGGCACAGATACGCAGTATTTT. Its translation is CASSLSASGGTDTQYF.

This rearrangement joins TRBV4-3 to TRBJ1-5; D may be TRBD1 (5 bases). V was shortened by 0 bases and J by 4 bases, with 13 bases between the two germline ends. CDR3 size: 16 residues. Germline values: CDR1 LGHNA, CDR2 YSLEER. CDR3 amino acids: CASSQDMTAGNQPQHF. In DNA, the CDR3 is TGCGCCAGCAGCCAAGATATGACAGCGGGGAATCAGCCCCAGCATTTT.

The rearrangement links TRBV4-2 to TRBJ1-1, with a weak D call TRBD1 (5 bases). The CDR3 consists of 14 residues. Trimming stripped 0 bases from V and 0 bases from J, with 5 bases between. Looked up from germline, CDR1 is LGHNA and CDR2 is YNFKEQ. The CDR3 DNA reads TGTGCCAGCAGCCAAGAGGACATGAACACTGAAGCTTTCTTT. Translating it yields CASSQEDMNTEAFF.

The chain links TRBV7-2 to TRBJ1-5, with 8 bases matching TRBD1. The CDR3 spans 14 residues. V was clipped by 5 bases and J by 9 bases; unmatched bases: 9. Germline lookup yields CDR1 SGHTA and CDR2 FQGNSA. The CDR3 nucleotides read TGTGCCAGCAGCCCTGGACAGGGCCAAGGGCCCCAGCATTTT. The encoded protein is CASSPGQGQGPQHF.

The rearrangement uses TRBV7-3 and TRBJ2-1; 7 nucleotides line up with TRBD2. V lost 0 bases and J lost 7; bases outside the gene matches: 9. The CDR3 consists of 16 residues. The germline V gene encodes CDR1 SGHTA and CDR2 FQGTGA. This chain's CDR3 is CASSLTGLNGGNEQFF. Written as DNA, the CDR3 is TGTGCCAGCAGCTTAACGGGACTAAACGGGGGGAATGAGCAGTTCTTC.

This clone was seen a few times. The chain combines TRBV9 with TRBJ2-3; 8 nucleotides agree with TRBD2. The CDR3 consists of 15 residues. V trimming: 3 bases; J trimming: 1 base; junction bases outside the gene matches: 4. Germline V gene data show CDR1 as SGDLS and CDR2 as YYNGEE. Written as DNA, the CDR3 is TGTGCCAGCAGCGGAGACGGGGGGGGCACAGATACGCAGTATTTT. Translation gives CASSGDGGGTDTQYF.

The V and J genes are TRBV19 and TRBJ1-1, with 8 bases that match TRBD1. The CDR3 totals 15 residues. The V gene end was trimmed by 11 bases and the J gene end by 5 bases; junction bases not matched to a gene: 16. Per germline, CDR1 LNHDA and CDR2 SQIVND (reference sequence). The CDR3 region is CAQPRRTGGRTEAFF. The CDR3 DNA sequence: TGTGCCCAACCCCGAAGAACAGGGGGAAGGACTGAAGCTTTCTTT.

This clone appeared once. V usage is TRBV9 and J usage is TRBJ2-1, with 7 bases matching TRBD2. The germline V gene has CDR1 SGDLS and CDR2 YYNGEE. This CDR3 contains 15 residues. Losses at the gene ends were 5 bases for V and 0 bases for J; bases not matched to a gene: 5. In DNA, the CDR3 is TGTGCCAGCAGTATCAGCGGGGCCTCCTACAATGAGCAGTTCTTC. Translating it yields CASSISGASYNEQFF.

V and J are TRBV30 and TRBJ2-2; the match to TRBD2 covers 7 bases. Germline CDR1 GTSNPN, CDR2 SVGIG (reference sequence). Losses at the gene ends were 3 bases for V and 2 bases for J; bases not matched to a gene: 6. This CDR3 is built from 15 residues. Here the CDR3 DNA reads TGTGCCTGGAGCCCTAGCGGAGCAAACACCGGGGAGCTGTTTTTT. Encoded protein: CAWSPSGANTGELFF.

This CDR3 is CASSLGYKANRDEQFF. CDR3 DNA sequence: TGTGCCAGCAGCTTAGGGTACAAAGCTAATCGGGATGAGCAGTTCTTC. The rearrangement links TRBV7-9 to TRBJ2-1, with D unclear. The length of the CDR3 is 16 residues. The germline V gene has CDR1 SEHNR and CDR2 FQNEAQ (reference sequence). V was clipped by 1 base and J by 8 bases, with 18 bases between them.

V gene TRBV19 combines with J gene TRBJ2-3, with a tentative D call TRBD1 (5 bases). The CDR3 consists of 15 residues. The ends were cut back, 1 base at V and 0 bases at J, with 8 bases in the middle. Germline CDR1 is LNHDA and CDR2 is SQIVND (reference sequence). The CDR3 sequence: CASSIVDRSTDTQYF. The CDR3 DNA follows: TGTGCCAGTAGTATAGTTGACAGAAGCACAGATACGCAGTATTTT.

CDR3: CASRPGLAGVTDTQYF. The CDR3 bases are TGTGCCAGCAGGCCTGGATTAGCGGGAGTGACAGATACGCAGTATTTT. The chain joins TRBV11-2 to TRBJ2-3, with 9 nucleotides matching TRBD2. Trimming removed 6 bases from V and 3 bases from J; junction bases left unmatched: 10. The CDR3 contains 16 residues. CDR1 is SGHAT, CDR2 FQNNGV, per germline.

This chain links TRBV5-1 with TRBJ1-3, with 11 bases that match TRBD1. This CDR3 has 18 amino acids. Germline loops: CDR1 SGHRS, CDR2 YFSETQ. Trimming took 3 bases from V and 3 from J; bases not matched to a gene: 11. The DNA of the CDR3 is TGCGCCAGCAGCTGGACAGGGGGCGGCCACCAGATTGGAAACACCATATATTTT. Translation: CASSWTGGGHQIGNTIYF.

This chain joins TRBV6-6 and TRBJ1-6; no reliable D call. Germline V gene lookup returns CDR1 MNHNY and CDR2 SVGAGI (reference sequence). The CDR3 extends over 14 amino acids. Trimming took off 5 bases at V and 8 bases at J, with 13 bases between the two ends. The CDR3 loop reads CASSQDLTHSPLHF. The CDR3 DNA sequence: TGTGCCAGCAGTCAAGATCTAACGCATTCACCCCTCCACTTT.

This chain links TRBV6-6 with TRBJ2-7; the match to TRBD1 covers 7 bases. CDR3 size: 14 residues. Per germline, CDR1 MNHNY and CDR2 SVGAGI (reference sequence). The V and J ends lost 0 bases and 5 bases, in that order; junction bases with no gene match: 4. The CDR3 is CASSYSETGNEQYF. CDR3 coding DNA: TGTGCCAGCAGTTACTCGGAGACAGGGAACGAGCAGTACTTC.

This clone was seen a handful of times. V is TRBV5-1 and J is TRBJ2-7; the D gene is possibly TRBD2 (6 bases). Germline lookup yields CDR1 SGHRS and CDR2 YFSETQ. This CDR3 has 17 residues. V was pared by 0 bases and J by 4 bases, with 20 bases between. The CDR3: CASSLGSGGMNGYEQYF. The CDR3 DNA follows: TGCGCCAGCAGCTTGGGGTCGGGCGGGATGAATGGATACGAGCAGTACTTC.

This clone was observed a few times. The rearrangement uses TRBV6-4 and TRBJ2-7; D not resolved. This CDR3 has 14 residues. V shed 3 bases and J shed 2 bases, with 11 bases lying between them. Germline CDR1 reads MRHNA; CDR2 reads SNTAGT. CDR3 residues: CASSESTKTYEQYF. CDR3 DNA sequence: TGTGCCAGCAGTGAGTCCACTAAGACCTACGAGCAGTACTTC.

This chain connects TRBV18 to TRBJ1-2; maybe TRBD1 (6 bases). This CDR3 is 14 amino acids long. V dropped 2 bases and J dropped 3 bases, with 10 bases sitting between them. The V gene's germline CDR1 is KGHSH and CDR2 LQKENI. CDR3 protein: CASSPMSGDYGYTF. CDR3 sequence (DNA): TGTGCCAGCTCACCAATGTCAGGGGACTATGGCTACACCTTC.

The gene calls are TRBV7-2 and TRBJ2-1; 7 positions match TRBD1. The CDR3 loop spans 15 amino acids. Unmatched junction bases numbered 15, after V lost 7 bases and J lost 9 bases. Germline lookup yields CDR1 SGHTA and CDR2 FQGNSA. The CDR3 spells CASNPQGSLQGEQFF. The CDR3 DNA reads as TGTGCCAGCAACCCACAGGGGTCCCTGCAAGGTGAGCAGTTCTTC.

The V gene is TRBV7-9, the J gene TRBJ2-7, with TRBD2 matching over 13 bases. This CDR3 is 15 amino acids long. J gave up 4 bases and V 4 bases, and 4 bases lay outside the gene matches. Germline CDR1 reads SEHNR; CDR2 reads FQNEAQ (reference sequence). The CDR3 loop is CASSSTSGRTYEQYF. CDR3 sequence (DNA): TGTGCCAGCAGCTCGACTAGCGGGAGGACGTACGAGCAGTACTTC. The full variable domain, completed using reference TRBV7-9 and TRBJ2-7, is DTGVSQNPRHKITKRGQNVTFRCDPISEHNRLYWYRQTLGQGPEFLTYFQNEAQLEKSRLLSDRFSAERPKGSFSTLEIQRTEQGDSAMYLCASSSTSGRTYEQYFGPGTRLTVT.

This rearrangement joins TRBV10-3 to TRBJ2-1; D is perhaps TRBD1 (6 bases). CDR1 ENHRY and CDR2 SYGVKD come from the germline V gene. The V and J ends lost 2 bases and 2 bases respectively, with 10 bases between them. This CDR3 comprises 15 residues. The CDR3 DNA is TGTGCCATCAGTGAGACAGGGACACCCTACAATGAGCAGTTCTTC. Translating gives CAISETGTPYNEQFF.

This clone was detected once. The J gene is TRBJ2-1, the V gene TRBV4-2, with 11 bases lining up with TRBD2. Losses at the gene ends were 1 base for V and 0 bases for J; bases not matched to a gene: 8. This CDR3 has 19 residues. Germline CDR1 LGHNA, CDR2 YNFKEQ. The CDR3 protein is CASSQGLAGPFSSYNEQFF. CDR3 DNA: TGTGCCAGCAGCCAAGGACTAGCGGGACCCTTCAGCTCCTACAATGAGCAGTTCTTC.

The chain uses TRBV9 and TRBJ1-4; the match to TRBD1 covers 7 bases. Germline lookup yields CDR1 SGDLS and CDR2 YYNGEE. With 4 bases clipped from V and 4 bases from J, the junction kept 7 bases outside the gene matches. The CDR3 runs to 15 residues. DNA for the CDR3: TGTGCCAGCAGCCCCCGACAGGGACTTAATGAAAAACTGTTTTTT. It specifies CASSPRQGLNEKLFF.

The chain employs TRBV15 and TRBJ1-5; 11 bases line up with TRBD1. Germline assignment: CDR1 LNHNV and CDR2 YYDKDF (reference sequence). The ends lost 4 bases at V and 6 bases at J; junction bases unmatched: 8. The CDR3 has 16 residues. CDR3 amino acids: CATSTGQGARGQPQHF. The DNA for the CDR3 is TGTGCCACCAGCACCGGACAGGGGGCGCGGGGTCAGCCCCAGCATTTT.

The V gene is TRBV9, the J gene TRBJ1-2, with D tentatively TRBD1 (6 bases). V gave up 0 bases and J gave up 2 bases, with 8 bases separating them. This CDR3 has 14 amino acids. Germline CDR1 and CDR2: SGDLS and YYNGEE. CDR3 nucleotides: TGTGCCAGCAGCGTAGCACAGGGAAACTATGGCTACACCTTC. This gives the protein CASSVAQGNYGYTF.

This chain uses TRBV7-9 with TRBJ2-1, with TRBD1 as a possible D gene (6 bases). This CDR3 has 13 residues. Trimming took off 4 bases at V and 6 bases at J, with 10 bases between the two ends. Germline V gene lookup returns CDR1 SEHNR and CDR2 FQNEAQ (reference sequence). The CDR3 loop is CASSWDNINEQFF. CDR3 DNA: TGTGCCAGCAGCTGGGACAATATCAATGAGCAGTTCTTC. Using reference TRBV7-9 and TRBJ2-1 for the parts outside the CDR3, the full variable domain is DTGVSQNPRHKITKRGQNVTFRCDPISEHNRLYWYRQTLGQGPEFLTYFQNEAQLEKSRLLSDRFSAERPKGSFSTLEIQRTEQGDSAMYLCASSWDNINEQFFGPGTRLTVL.